This T cell receptor beta chain was recorded in a study of T-cell memory formation after mild COVID-19. Study-wide background: The TCR clusters were mostly specific to one donor. Study observations and caveats: Shrinking CD4+ clones resided mostly in CM and EM, and CD8+ ones in EMRA.

The CDR3 runs to 14 residues. Germline CDR1 reads SGDLS; CDR2 reads YYNGEE. V was pared by 5 bases and J by 4 bases, with 4 bases of the junction left unmatched. MiXCR, run by TCRdb on the 5' RACE reads, gives a single entry per CDR3 protein. The sample yields 250,000 to 400,000 distinct CDR3 sequences, 13% to 15% seen once. This clonotype was counted only a few times. Its antigen remains unidentified. The chain is built from TRBV9 and TRBJ2-1, with TRBD1 matching over 9 bases. The sequence derives from a young man who had mild COVID-19 (a few samples of this study predate the infection). Cell type and time point are not known. Specimen: PBMCs or a T cell subset sorted from them (not recorded which). The CDR3 DNA follows: TGTGCCAGCAGTGTACAGGGGGCGTACAATGAGCAGTTCTTC. Its protein product is CASSVQGAYNEQFF.